The present T cell receptor (beta chain) was sequenced within a study of blood T cell repertoires in COVID-19. The wider study: Nucleic acid was either cDNA or gDNA, and it came from T cells, B-cell-depleted T cells, or PBMCs.

The germline gives CDR1 SGDLS, CDR2 YYNGEE. Trimming shortened V by 4 bases and J by 2 bases, and 24 bases separated the two germline ends. This CDR3 comprises 18 residues. This clone appeared a single time. Clinical history reported by participants formed the basis on which cohorts were assigned. Measured with immunoSEQ multiplex PCR; TCRdb has only the in-frame clones, and not every one. The sample contains more than 110,000 clones, nearly 80% of which appear only once. This TCR came from a woman between 50 and 59 years old who had recovered from COVID-19. V usage is TRBV9 and J usage is TRBJ2-5; TRBD2 is a possible D gene (6 bases). Input material: PBMCs or T cells enriched from blood (not recorded which). For the CDR3, the DNA is TGTGCCAGCAGCCCCCCCCCGGGAGCGGAGGCCCTACAAGAGACCCAGTACTTC. It translates to CASSPPPGAEALQETQYF.